This TCR beta chain was identified during a study of blood T cell repertoires in COVID-19. Per germline, CDR1 ENHRY and CDR2 SYGVKD. The V end lost 0 bases, the J end lost 2 bases, and 14 bases lay between the germline ends. The CDR3 covers 17 residues. In the original analysis: Amplification of reference gene primers was used by the study to estimate nucleated cell counts. Measured with immunoSEQ multiplex PCR; TCRdb has only the in-frame clones, and not every one. From that table come the V and J calls and clone size; the DNA was used to work out D and trimming. The repertoire holds around 260,000 clones, with around 87% as singletons. This clone has just a few counts.

The receptor comes from a woman between 55 and 75 years old with COVID-19, enrolled during active disease. This rearrangement joins TRBV10-3 to TRBJ2-4; TRBD1 might be the D (6 bases). The sample was peripheral blood. The DNA for the CDR3 is TGTGCCATCAGTGAGTCGTCAGCCCAGGGGACCAAAAACATTCAGTACTTC. Its translation: CAISESSAQGTKNIQYF.